Included here is one T cell receptor (beta chain) sequence, with context. Its antigen remains undetermined. No much larger clonotype is one base removed from it; base qualities were not supplied. This specimen belongs to a study of blood T cell repertoires in COVID-19 (dated by TCRdb to the early 2020s). About the investigation overall: Collaborator samples came from the United States, Italy and Spain and covered acute and convalescent phases of COVID-19. The samples were drawn from two sources: the first 160 participants of the ongoing ImmuneRACE study, and some 1,300 subjects contributed by 6 global collaborators. Where available, HLA class I and class II types were obtained from metadata supplied by the sample provider rather than from assay-based typing. Subjects who had been exposed to COVID-19, were actively infected with it, or had recovered from it provided the deeply sampled blood TCRbeta repertoires that made up the dataset. The repertoires were made available in a free public database intended to serve as a resource for research on the immune response to SARS-CoV-2. The prospective study material was composed of cDNA or gDNA derived from T cells, B-cell-depleted T cells, or PBMCs. Sample metadata almost always included a de-identified subject ID, COVID-19 status, age in years and sex.

One collaborating source in Seattle enrolled patients while the patients were actively infected and followed the patients over time throughout the course of disease. Collaborating institutions collected whole blood in K2EDTA tubes following their own protocols. For TCRbeta analysis, collaborator samples were shipped as frozen whole blood, as isolated PBMCs, or as DNA extracted from either sample type. The germline V gene sets CDR1 to SGHAT and CDR2 to FQNNGV. V is cut back by 3 bases and J by 9 bases, with 15 bases in the junction unmatched. The CDR3 spans 17 residues, from the cysteine through the phenylalanine. Only the CDR3 part of the read is kept: 51 bases, read in frame from the first base. Study-wide findings and limitations: The amount of clinical and demographic metadata varied by source and participant and was provided uncurated.

The immunoSEQ Assay, a bias-controlled multiplex PCR, was used to amplify TCRbeta CDR3 regions from genomic DNA. On the authors' methods: Nucleated cell counts per sample were estimated from amplification of reference gene primers within the assay. To quantify the absolute abundance of each unique TCRbeta CDR3 rearrangement, sequence reads were collapsed and filtered. For each sample, productive Simpson clonality was calculated as the square root of Simpson's diversity index over productive rearrangements. In its TCRdb copy, this immuneACCESS table keeps in-frame sequences only and misses some clones. Where compared with another copy, unresolved V genes explain less than half of these, and the others have no known cause. Clone size and V and J calls were adopted from that table, with D and trimming inferred from the DNA. This sample comprises about 350,000 clones, approximately 91% of them detected only once. The ten most abundant clones make up 5.5% to 7.5% of the sample.

The V gene is TRBV11-2 and the J gene is TRBJ2-1; 9 bases in the junction line up with TRBD2. The sample was peripheral blood. The clonotype was recovered from a woman in her 70s with COVID-19, enrolled during active disease. The sequenced DNA is TGTGCCAGCAGCTTTAGGGGACTAGCCCTTATTTACGGTGAGCAGTTCTTC. The resulting protein is CASSFRGLALIYGEQFF.